This paragraph covers one T cell receptor beta chain sequence. Participant age was roughly 18 to 89 years, and participants resided in about 25 US areas. Repertoires were generated with immunoSEQ multiplex PCR, while TCRdb's copy carries only in-frame clones and drops some. The sample includes over 300,000 clones, about 85% of them seen just once. The sample comes from a study of blood T cell repertoires in COVID-19. Trimming removed 3 bases at V and 2 bases at J, with 7 bases between. CDR1 and CDR2 (germline): LNHDA, SQIVND (reference sequence). The CDR3 sequence is 13 residues long. V is TRBV19 and J is TRBJ1-1, with a weak D call TRBD1 (6 bases). This receptor was taken from a woman in her 30s who had recovered from COVID-19. Sequencing used PBMCs or T cells enriched from blood (not recorded which). CDR3 coding DNA: TGTGCCAGTAGTATCAGGGGTAACACTGAAGCTTTCTTT. It codes for CASSIRGNTEAFF.